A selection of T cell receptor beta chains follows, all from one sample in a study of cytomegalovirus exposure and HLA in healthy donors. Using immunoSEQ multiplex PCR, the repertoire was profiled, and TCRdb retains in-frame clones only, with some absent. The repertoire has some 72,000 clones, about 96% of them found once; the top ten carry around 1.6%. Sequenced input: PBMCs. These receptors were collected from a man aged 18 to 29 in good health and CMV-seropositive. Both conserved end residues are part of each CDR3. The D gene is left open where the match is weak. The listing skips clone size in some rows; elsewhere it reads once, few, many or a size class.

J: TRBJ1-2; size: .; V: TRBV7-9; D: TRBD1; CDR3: CASTPWGTGAGGYGYTF; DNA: TGTGCCAGCACCCCTTGGGGGACAGGGGCCGGAGGATATGGCTACACCTTC
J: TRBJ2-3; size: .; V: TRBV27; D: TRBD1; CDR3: CASSSSGQGKADTQYF; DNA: TGTGCCAGCAGTTCTAGTGGACAGGGGAAGGCAGATACGCAGTATTTT
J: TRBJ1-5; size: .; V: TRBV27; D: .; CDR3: CASSFRGSEEAISPQHF; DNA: TGTGCCAGCAGTTTCAGAGGGTCGGAGGAGGCAATCAGCCCCCAGCATTTT
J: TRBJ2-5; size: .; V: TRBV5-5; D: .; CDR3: CASSLGSQETQYF; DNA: TGTGCCAGCAGCTTGGGCAGCCAAGAGACCCAGTACTTC
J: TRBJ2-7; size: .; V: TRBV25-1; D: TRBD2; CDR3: CASSESGTRFYEQYF; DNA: TGTGCCAGCAGTGAATCCGGGACTAGGTTCTACGAGCAGTACTTC
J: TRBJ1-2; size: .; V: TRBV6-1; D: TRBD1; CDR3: CASRGTGTYDGYTF; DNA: TGTGCCAGCAGGGGGACAGGGACATACGACGGCTACACCTTC
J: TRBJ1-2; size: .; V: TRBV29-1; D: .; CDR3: CSVEGQSAGYTF; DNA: TGCAGCGTTGAAGGACAGAGCGCGGGCTACACCTTC
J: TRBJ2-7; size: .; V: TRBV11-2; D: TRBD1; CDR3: CASSLLGQGGYEQYF; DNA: TGTGCCAGCAGCTTATTAGGACAGGGAGGCTACGAGCAGTACTTC
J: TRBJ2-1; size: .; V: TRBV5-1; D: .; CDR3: CASSVNSNSYNEQFF; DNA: TGCGCCAGCAGCGTGAACAGTAACTCCTACAATGAGCAGTTCTTC
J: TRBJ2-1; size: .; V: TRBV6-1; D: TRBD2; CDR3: CASVEGGSSHNEQFF; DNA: TGTGCCAGCGTGGAGGGCGGGAGTAGCCACAATGAGCAGTTCTTC
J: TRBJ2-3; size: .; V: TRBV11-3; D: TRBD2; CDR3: CASSMGLAASTDTQYF; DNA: TGTGCCAGCAGCATGGGACTAGCGGCTAGCACAGATACGCAGTATTTT
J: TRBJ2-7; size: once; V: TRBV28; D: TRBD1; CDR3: CASSHGPGTGNTYEQYF; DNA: TGTGCCAGCAGCCATGGGCCCGGGACAGGGAATACCTACGAGCAGTACTTC
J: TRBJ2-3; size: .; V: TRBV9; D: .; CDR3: CASSVAGLLADTQYF; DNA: TGTGCCAGCAGCGTAGCCGGACTATTAGCAGATACGCAGTATTTT
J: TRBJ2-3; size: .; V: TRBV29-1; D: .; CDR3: CSAVGWAGDTQYF; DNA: TGCAGCGCTGTGGGGTGGGCGGGAGATACGCAGTATTTT
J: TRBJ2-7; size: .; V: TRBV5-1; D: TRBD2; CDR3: CASFELAGVHEQYF; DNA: TGCGCCAGCTTCGAACTAGCGGGAGTCCACGAGCAGTACTTC
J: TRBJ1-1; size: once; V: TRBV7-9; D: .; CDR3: CASRLQGGEAFF; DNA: TGTGCCAGCAGATTACAGGGAGGTGAAGCTTTCTTT
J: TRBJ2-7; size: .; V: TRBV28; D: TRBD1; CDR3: CASSSDRPRSEQYF; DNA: TGTGCCAGCAGTTCGGACAGGCCGCGTTCCGAGCAGTACTTC
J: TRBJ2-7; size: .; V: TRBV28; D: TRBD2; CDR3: CASSLRGDFEQYF; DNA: TGTGCCAGCAGTTTACGGGGGGACTTTGAGCAGTACTTC
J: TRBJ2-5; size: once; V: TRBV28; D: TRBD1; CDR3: CASSSPGGLGQGPIETQYF; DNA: TGTGCCAGCAGCAGTCCGGGTGGGTTGGGACAGGGACCGATAGAGACCCAGTACTTC
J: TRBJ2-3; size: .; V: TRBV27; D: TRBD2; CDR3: CASSPEASGSTDTQYF; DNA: TGTGCCAGCAGTCCGGAGGCTAGCGGGAGCACAGATACGCAGTATTTT
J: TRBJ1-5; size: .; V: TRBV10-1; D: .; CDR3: CASSPPGGPQHF; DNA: TGCGCCAGCAGTCCGCCAGGAGGGCCCCAGCATTTT
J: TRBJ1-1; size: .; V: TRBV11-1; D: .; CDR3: CASKPRPMNTEAFF; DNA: TGTGCCAGCAAGCCCAGGCCCATGAACACTGAAGCTTTCTTT
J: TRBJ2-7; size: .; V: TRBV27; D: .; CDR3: CASSSQGSSYEQYF; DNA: TGTGCCAGCAGCTCCCAGGGTTCAAGCTACGAGCAGTACTTC
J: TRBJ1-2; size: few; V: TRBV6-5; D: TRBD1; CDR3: CASRRTGGYTF; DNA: TGTGCCAGCAGGAGGACAGGGGGCTACACCTTC
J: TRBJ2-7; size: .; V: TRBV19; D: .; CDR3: CASNDGASVPYEQYF; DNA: TGTGCCAGTAATGATGGGGCTAGCGTCCCCTACGAGCAGTACTTC
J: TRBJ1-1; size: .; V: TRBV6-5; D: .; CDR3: CASSWNEENTEAFF; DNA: TGTGCCAGCAGTTGGAATGAGGAGAACACTGAAGCTTTCTTT
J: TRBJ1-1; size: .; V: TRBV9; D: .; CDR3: CASSVEPGLDTEAFF; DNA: TGTGCCAGCAGCGTAGAGCCAGGGTTGGACACTGAAGCTTTCTTT
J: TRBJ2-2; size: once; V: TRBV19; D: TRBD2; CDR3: CASSKGLAANTGELFF; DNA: TGTGCCAGTAGTAAGGGACTAGCGGCGAACACCGGGGAGCTGTTTTTT
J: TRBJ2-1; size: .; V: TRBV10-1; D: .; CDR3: CASSIVTVPYNEQFF; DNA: TGCGCCAGCAGTATTGTGACAGTTCCCTACAATGAGCAGTTCTTC
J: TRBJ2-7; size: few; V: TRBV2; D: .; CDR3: CASMGPPYEQYF; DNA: TGTGCCAGCATGGGGCCCCCCTACGAGCAGTACTTC
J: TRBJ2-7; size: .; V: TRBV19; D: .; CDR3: CASSIDLGGIYEQYF; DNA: TGTGCCAGTAGTATAGATCTAGGAGGGATCTACGAGCAGTACTTC
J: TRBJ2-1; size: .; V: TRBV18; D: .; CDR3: CASSPPHSPYEQFF; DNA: TGTGCCAGCTCACCACCTCATAGCCCCTATGAGCAGTTCTTC
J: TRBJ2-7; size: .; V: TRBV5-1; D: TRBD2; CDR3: CASSSGLEPYEQYF; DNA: TGCGCCAGCAGCTCGGGACTAGAACCCTACGAGCAGTACTTC
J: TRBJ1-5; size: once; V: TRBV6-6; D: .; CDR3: CASSYAGFGGNQPQHF; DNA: TGTGCCAGCAGTTACGCAGGGTTTGGTGGCAATCAGCCCCAGCATTTT
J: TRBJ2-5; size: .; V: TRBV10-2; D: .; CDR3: CASVGSQETQYF; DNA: TGCGCCAGCGTCGGGTCCCAAGAGACCCAGTACTTC
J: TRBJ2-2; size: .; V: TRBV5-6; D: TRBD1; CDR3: CASSLRTGTDTGELFF; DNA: TGTGCCAGCAGCTTGCGGACAGGGACCGACACCGGGGAGCTGTTTTTT
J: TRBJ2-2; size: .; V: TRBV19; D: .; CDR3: CASSITSGTLNTGELFF; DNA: TGTGCCAGTAGCATTACCTCCGGGACATTGAACACCGGGGAGCTGTTTTTT
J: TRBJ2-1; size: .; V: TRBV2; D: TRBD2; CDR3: CASSYLAGGQGGEQFF; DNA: TGTGCCAGCAGTTACCTAGCGGGAGGGCAAGGAGGAGAGCAGTTCTTC
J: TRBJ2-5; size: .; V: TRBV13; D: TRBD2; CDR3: CASSSGLAGETQYF; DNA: TGTGCCAGCAGCTCAGGACTAGCGGGAGAGACCCAGTACTTC
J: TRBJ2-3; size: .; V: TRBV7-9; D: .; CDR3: CASRQKLGPDDTQYF; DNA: TGTGCCAGCAGGCAAAAGTTGGGGCCAGATGATACGCAGTATTTT
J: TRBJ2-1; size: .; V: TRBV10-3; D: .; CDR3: CAISDPGMRFGGQFF; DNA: TGTGCCATCAGTGATCCGGGGATGCGGTTCGGAGGGCAGTTCTTC
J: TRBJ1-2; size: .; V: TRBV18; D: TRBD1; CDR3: CASSPQGARGYTF; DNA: TGTGCCAGCTCACCTCAGGGGGCGAGGGGCTACACCTTC
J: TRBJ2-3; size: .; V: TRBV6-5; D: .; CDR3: CASTAAGLGTDTQYF; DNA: TGTGCCAGCACCGCCGCAGGGCTGGGCACAGATACGCAGTATTTT
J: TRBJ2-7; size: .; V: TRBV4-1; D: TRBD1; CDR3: CASSQGVYRDRGGEQYF; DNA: TGCGCCAGCAGCCAAGGGGTATACCGGGACAGGGGAGGCGAGCAGTACTTC
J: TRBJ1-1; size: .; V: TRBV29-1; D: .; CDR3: CSGNTGPAEAFF; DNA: TGCAGCGGAAATACAGGGCCCGCTGAAGCTTTCTTT
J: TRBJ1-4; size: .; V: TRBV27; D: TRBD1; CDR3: CASSSGQGAWEKLFF; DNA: TGTGCCAGCAGTTCGGGACAGGGTGCTTGGGAAAAACTGTTTTTT
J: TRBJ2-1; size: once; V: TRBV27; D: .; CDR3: CASSLGPDNEQFF; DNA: TGTGCCAGCAGTTTGGGGCCAGACAATGAGCAGTTCTTC
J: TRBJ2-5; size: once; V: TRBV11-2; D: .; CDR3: CAVKSEALETQYF; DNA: TGTGCCGTAAAATCAGAGGCTCTGGAGACCCAGTACTTC
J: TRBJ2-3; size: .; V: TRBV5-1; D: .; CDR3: CASSLWGSGSTDTQYF; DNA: TGCGCCAGCAGTTTGTGGGGATCGGGGAGCACAGATACGCAGTATTTT
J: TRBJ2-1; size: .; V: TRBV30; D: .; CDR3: CAWSQGQIYEQFF; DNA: TGTGCCTGGAGTCAGGGGCAGATCTATGAGCAGTTCTTC
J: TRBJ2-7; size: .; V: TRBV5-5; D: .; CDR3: CASSLAHIINPHEQYF; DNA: TGTGCCAGCAGCTTGGCCCACATAATAAACCCCCACGAGCAGTACTTC
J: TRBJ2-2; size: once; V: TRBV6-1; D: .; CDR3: CASTQPNTGELFF; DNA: TGTGCCAGCACACAGCCGAACACCGGGGAGCTGTTTTTT
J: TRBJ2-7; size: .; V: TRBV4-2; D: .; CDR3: CASSPQRGSEQYF; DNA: TGTGCCAGCAGCCCTCAACGGGGTTCCGAGCAGTACTTC
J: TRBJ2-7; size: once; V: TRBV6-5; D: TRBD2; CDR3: CASRKAGAIYEQYF; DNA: TGTGCCAGCAGAAAAGCGGGAGCGATCTACGAGCAGTACTTC
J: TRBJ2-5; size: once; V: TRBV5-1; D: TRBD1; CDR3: CASSFQDRSQETQYF; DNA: TGCGCCAGCAGCTTCCAGGACAGGAGCCAAGAGACCCAGTACTTC